This T cell receptor beta chain was sequenced for a study of post-analysis software for immune sequencing data. This clonotype was recorded a few times. Its antigen is not known. Overall study findings and caveats: Roughly 5 TRBV segments, TRBV5-6, TRBV5-1 and TRBV20-1 among them, were found more frequent in patients than controls. Normalized Chao1 diversity was significantly reduced in patients versus controls.

The TCR beta cDNA libraries contained unique molecular identifiers. TCRdb passed the PCR reads through MiXCR, listing each CDR3 protein once. The sample consists of over 300,000 distinct CDR3 sequences, around 33% of them appearing once. J gave up 0 bases and V 1 base, and 2 bases lay outside the gene matches. This CDR3 has 16 amino acids. The germline gives CDR1 SEHNR, CDR2 FQNEAQ (reference sequence). This sequence was found in a girl aged 5-17 years with multiple sclerosis. The sample taken for sequencing was blood. The chain joins TRBV7-9 to TRBJ1-4; TRBD1 matches at 7 bases. The CDR3 DNA sequence: TGTGCCAGCAGCTTAGGGGACAGCCCAACTAATGAAAAACTGTTTTTT. Its translation: CASSLGDSPTNEKLFF.